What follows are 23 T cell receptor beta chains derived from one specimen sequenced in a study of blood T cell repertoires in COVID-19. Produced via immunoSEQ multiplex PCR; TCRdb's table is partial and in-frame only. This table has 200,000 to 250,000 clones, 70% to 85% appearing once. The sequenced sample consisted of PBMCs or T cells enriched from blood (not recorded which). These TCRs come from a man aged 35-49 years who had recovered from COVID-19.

The DNA of the CDR3 is TGTGCCAGCAGTGCGGCTAGCGGGGGGGAGTCGAAGACCCAGTACTTC. This translates into CASSAASGGESKTQYF. The gene calls are TRBV28 and TRBJ2-5; 12 nucleotides line up with TRBD2. Trimming took 5 bases from V and 6 from J; bases not matched to a gene: 10. The CDR3 sequence is 16 residues long. Germline assignment: CDR1 MDHEN and CDR2 SYDVKM. Filled out from reference TRBV28 and TRBJ2-5, the complete variable domain reads DVKVTQSSRYLVKRTGEKVFLECVQDMDHENMFWYRQDPGLGLRLIYFSYDVKMKEKGDIPEGYSVSREKKERFSLILESASTNQTSMYLCASSAASGGESKTQYFGPGTRLLVL.

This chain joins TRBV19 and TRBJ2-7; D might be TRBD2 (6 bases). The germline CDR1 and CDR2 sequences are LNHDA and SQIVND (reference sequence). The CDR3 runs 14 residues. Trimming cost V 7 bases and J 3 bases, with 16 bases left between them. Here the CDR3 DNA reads TGTGCCAGTACCCCCGCGGGGAGTTTCTACGAGCAGTACTTC. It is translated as CASTPAGSFYEQYF. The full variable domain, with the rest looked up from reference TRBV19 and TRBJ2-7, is DGGITQSPKYLFRKEGQNVTLSCEQNLNHDAMYWYRQDPGQGLRLIYYSQIVNDFQKGDIAEGYSVSREKKESFPLTVTSAQKNPTAFYLCASTPAGSFYEQYFGPGTRLTVT.

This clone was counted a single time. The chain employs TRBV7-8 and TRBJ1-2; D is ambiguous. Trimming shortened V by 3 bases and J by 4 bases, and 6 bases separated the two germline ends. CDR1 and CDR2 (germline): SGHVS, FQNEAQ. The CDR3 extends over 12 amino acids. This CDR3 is CASSFTAYGYTF. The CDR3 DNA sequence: TGTGCCAGCAGCTTTACAGCCTATGGCTACACCTTC.

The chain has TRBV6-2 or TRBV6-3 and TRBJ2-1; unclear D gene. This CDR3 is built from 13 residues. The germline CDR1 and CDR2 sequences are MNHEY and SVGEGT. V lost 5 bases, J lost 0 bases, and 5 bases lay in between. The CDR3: CASSGSSYNEQFF. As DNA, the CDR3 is TGTGCCAGCAGTGGTAGCTCCTACAATGAGCAGTTCTTC.

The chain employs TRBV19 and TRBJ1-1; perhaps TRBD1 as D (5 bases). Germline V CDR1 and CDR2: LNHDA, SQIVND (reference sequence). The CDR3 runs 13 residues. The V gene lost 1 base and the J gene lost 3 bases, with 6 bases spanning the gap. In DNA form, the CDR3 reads TGTGCCAGTAGTATAGGACAGTACACTGAAGCTTTCTTT. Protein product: CASSIGQYTEAFF. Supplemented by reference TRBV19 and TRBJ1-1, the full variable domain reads DGGITQSPKYLFRKEGQNVTLSCEQNLNHDAMYWYRQDPGQGLRLIYYSQIVNDFQKGDIAEGYSVSREKKESFPLTVTSAQKNPTAFYLCASSIGQYTEAFFGQGTRLTVV.

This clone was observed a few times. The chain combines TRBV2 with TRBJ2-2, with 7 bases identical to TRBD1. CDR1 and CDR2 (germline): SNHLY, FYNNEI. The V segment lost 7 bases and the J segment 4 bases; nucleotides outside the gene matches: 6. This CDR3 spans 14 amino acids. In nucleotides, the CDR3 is TGTGCCAGCAAAGGGACAGCAACCACCGGGGAGCTGTTTTTT. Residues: CASKGTATTGELFF.

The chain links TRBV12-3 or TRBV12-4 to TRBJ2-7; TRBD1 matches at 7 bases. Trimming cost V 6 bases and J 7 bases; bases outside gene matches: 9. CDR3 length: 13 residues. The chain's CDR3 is CASSSDRAGEQYF. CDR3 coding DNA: TGTGCCAGCAGCTCCGACAGGGCTGGGGAGCAGTACTTC.

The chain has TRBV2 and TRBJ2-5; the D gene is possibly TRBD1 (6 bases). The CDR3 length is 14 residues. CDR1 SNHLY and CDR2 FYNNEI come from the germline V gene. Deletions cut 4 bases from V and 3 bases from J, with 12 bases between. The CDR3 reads CASSASAGEETQYF. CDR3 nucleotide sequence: TGTGCCAGCAGTGCGTCCGCAGGGGAAGAGACCCAGTACTTC.

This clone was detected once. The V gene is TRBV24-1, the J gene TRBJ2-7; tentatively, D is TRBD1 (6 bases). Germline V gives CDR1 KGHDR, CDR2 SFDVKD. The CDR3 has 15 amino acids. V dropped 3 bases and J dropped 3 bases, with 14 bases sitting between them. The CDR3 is CATSDKGVQGYEQYF. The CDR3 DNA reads TGTGCCACCAGTGATAAGGGGGTCCAGGGCTACGAGCAGTACTTC.

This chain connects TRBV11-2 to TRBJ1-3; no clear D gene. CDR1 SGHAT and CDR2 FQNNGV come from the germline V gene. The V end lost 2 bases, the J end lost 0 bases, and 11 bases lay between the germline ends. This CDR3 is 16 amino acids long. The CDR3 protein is CASSLMEAGSGNTIYF. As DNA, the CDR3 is TGTGCCAGCAGCTTAATGGAGGCCGGCTCTGGAAACACCATATATTTT. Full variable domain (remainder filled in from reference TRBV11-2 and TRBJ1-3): EAGVAQSPRYKIIEKRQSVAFWCNPISGHATLYWYQQILGQGPKLLIQFQNNGVVDDSQLPKDRFSAERLKGVDSTLKIQPAKLEDSAVYLCASSLMEAGSGNTIYFGEGSWLTVV.

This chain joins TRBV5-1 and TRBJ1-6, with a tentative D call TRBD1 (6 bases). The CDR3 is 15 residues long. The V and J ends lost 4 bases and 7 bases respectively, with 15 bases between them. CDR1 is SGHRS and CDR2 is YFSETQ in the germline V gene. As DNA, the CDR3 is TGCGCCAGCAGCGTGGGGGGCATTGGGAATTCACCCCTCCACTTT. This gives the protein CASSVGGIGNSPLHF.

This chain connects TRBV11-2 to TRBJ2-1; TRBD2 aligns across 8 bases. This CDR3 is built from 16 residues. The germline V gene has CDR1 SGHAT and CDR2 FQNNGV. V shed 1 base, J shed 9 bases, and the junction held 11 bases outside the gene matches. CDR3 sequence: CASSLAPASGPREQFF. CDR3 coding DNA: TGTGCCAGCAGCTTAGCGCCGGCTAGCGGGCCTCGTGAGCAGTTCTTC.

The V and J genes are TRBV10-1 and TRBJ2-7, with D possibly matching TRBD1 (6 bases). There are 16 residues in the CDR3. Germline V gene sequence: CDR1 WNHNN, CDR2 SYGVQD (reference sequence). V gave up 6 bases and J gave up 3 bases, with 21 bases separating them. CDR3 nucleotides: TGCGCCAGCAGCGGCGGAAGGACAGCCCACCTCTACGAGCAGTACTTC. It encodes CASSGGRTAHLYEQYF.

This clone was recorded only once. This CDR3 is CASSQDGATSGAVSGELFF. The CDR3 DNA follows: TGTGCCAGCAGCCAAGATGGGGCCACTAGCGGGGCAGTGAGCGGGGAGCTGTTTTTT. The J gene is TRBJ2-2, the V gene TRBV3-1 (or the pseudogene TRBV3-2), with TRBD2 matching 10 bases. The CDR3 runs to 19 residues. V dropped 0 bases and J dropped 7; count of bases not matched to a gene: 14. CDR1 is LGHDT, CDR2 YNNKEL, per germline (reference sequence).

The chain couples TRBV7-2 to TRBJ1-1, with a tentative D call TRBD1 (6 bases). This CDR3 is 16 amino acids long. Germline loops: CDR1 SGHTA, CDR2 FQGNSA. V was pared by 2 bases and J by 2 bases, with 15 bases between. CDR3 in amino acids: CASSLTRTAYNTEAFF. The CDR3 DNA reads TGTGCCAGCAGCTTAACTCGGACAGCCTATAACACTGAAGCTTTCTTT. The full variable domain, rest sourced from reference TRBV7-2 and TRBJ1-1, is GAGVSQSPSNKVTEKGKDVELRCDPISGHTALYWYRQSLGQGLEFLIYFQGNSAPDKSGLPSDRFSAERTGGSVSTLTIQRTQQEDSAVYLCASSLTRTAYNTEAFFGQGTRLTVV.

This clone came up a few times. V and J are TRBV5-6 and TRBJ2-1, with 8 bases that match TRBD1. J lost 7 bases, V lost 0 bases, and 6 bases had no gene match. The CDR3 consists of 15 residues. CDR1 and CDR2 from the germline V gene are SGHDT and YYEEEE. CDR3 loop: CASSLVSGGKNEQFF. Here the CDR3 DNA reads TGTGCCAGCAGCTTGGTTTCAGGGGGCAAGAATGAGCAGTTCTTC.

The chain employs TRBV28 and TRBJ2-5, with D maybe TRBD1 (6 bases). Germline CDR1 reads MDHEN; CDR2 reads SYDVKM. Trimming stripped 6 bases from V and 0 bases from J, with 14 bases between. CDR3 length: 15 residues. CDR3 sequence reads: CASSGPGQNQETQYF. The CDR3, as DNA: TGTGCCAGCAGCGGCCCGGGACAAAACCAAGAGACCCAGTACTTC.

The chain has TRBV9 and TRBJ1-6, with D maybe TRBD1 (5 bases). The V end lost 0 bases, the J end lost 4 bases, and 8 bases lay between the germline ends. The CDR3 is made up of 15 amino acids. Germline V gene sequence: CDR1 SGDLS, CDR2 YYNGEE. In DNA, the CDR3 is TGTGCCAGCAGCGTAGAACAGGATTATAATTCACCCCTCCACTTT. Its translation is CASSVEQDYNSPLHF.

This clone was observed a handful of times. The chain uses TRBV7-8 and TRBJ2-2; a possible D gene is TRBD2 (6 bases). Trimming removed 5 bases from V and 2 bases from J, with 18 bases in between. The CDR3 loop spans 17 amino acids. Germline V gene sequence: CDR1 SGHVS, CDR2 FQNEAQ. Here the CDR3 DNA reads TGTGCCAGCAGCCGGGGGAAGCAGGGAAAAAACACCGGGGAGCTGTTTTTT. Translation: CASSRGKQGKNTGELFF.

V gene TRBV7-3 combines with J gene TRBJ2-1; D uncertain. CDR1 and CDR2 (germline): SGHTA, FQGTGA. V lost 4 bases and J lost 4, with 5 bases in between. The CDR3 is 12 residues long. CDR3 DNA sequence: TGTGCCAGCAGCTCCATTTACAATGAGCAGTTCTTC. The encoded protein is CASSSIYNEQFF.

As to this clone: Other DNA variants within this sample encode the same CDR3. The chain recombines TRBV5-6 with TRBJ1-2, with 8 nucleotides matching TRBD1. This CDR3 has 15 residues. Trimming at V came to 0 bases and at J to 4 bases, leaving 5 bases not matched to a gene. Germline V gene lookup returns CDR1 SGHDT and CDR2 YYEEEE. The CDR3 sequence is CASSLVAGGGYGYTF. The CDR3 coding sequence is TGTGCCAGCAGCTTGGTTGCAGGGGGCGGCTATGGCTACACCTTC.

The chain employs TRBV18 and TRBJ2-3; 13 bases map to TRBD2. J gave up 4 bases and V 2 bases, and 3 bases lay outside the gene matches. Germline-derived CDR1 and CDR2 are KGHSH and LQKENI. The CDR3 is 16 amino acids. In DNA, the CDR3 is TGTGCCAGCTCACCAGGGACTAGCGGGGAATCAGATACGCAGTATTTT. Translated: CASSPGTSGESDTQYF.

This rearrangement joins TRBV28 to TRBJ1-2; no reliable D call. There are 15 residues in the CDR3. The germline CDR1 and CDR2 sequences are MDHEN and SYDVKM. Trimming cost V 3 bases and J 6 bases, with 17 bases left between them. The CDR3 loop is CASSLVSGGRNGYTF. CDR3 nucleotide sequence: TGTGCCAGCAGTTTGGTAAGCGGCGGGAGGAATGGCTACACCTTC.